A single sample is the source of the 18 T cell receptor beta chains below, sequenced in a study of shared clonotypes between healthy human individuals (dated by TCRdb to 2018 to 2020). Library construction relied on the immunoSEQ multiplex PCR assay. TCRdb retrieved this table from immuneACCESS and kept in-frame rearrangements only. Not all clones are present; in checked studies, unresolved V genes account for under half, and no reason is known for the remainder. The sample includes around 240,000 clones, with approximately 65% observed a single time. Of the sample, 11% falls within the top ten clones. Input material: memory CD4+ T cells sorted from blood. The meaning of the sample's cell subset or site label: CD45RA-negative fraction. The receptors shown here come from a man younger than 45 in good health.

This clone was observed a handful of times. The V gene is TRBV6-4, the J gene TRBJ1-2; no definite D call. Trimming stripped 3 bases from V and 0 bases from J, with 5 bases between. Germline V CDR1 and CDR2: MRHNA, SNTAGT. There are 13 residues in the CDR3. CDR3 sequence (DNA): TGTGCCAGCAGTGAAGCAGCTAACTATGGCTACACCTTC. The encoded protein is CASSEAANYGYTF.

The genes are TRBV19 and TRBJ2-1; no clear D. The CDR3 extends over 13 amino acids. Germline V gene data show CDR1 as LNHDA and CDR2 as SQIVND (reference sequence). V was cut by 8 bases and J by 9 bases, with 17 bases left in between. CDR3 protein: CASSWPQAPEQFF. CDR3 coding DNA: TGTGCCAGTTCTTGGCCCCAAGCTCCTGAGCAGTTCTTC.

The chain carries TRBV5-1 and TRBJ2-2; the match to TRBD2 covers 8 bases. Germline V lookup: CDR1 SGHRS, CDR2 YFSETQ. Germline trimming cut 1 base from V and 1 base from J; bases unmatched to any gene: 6. This CDR3 spans 17 amino acids. CDR3 region: CASSLSGSIGNTGELFF. The CDR3 DNA sequence: TGCGCCAGCAGCTTGAGCGGGAGTATAGGGAACACCGGGGAGCTGTTTTTT. Drawing the rest from reference TRBV5-1 and TRBJ2-2, the complete variable domain is KAGVTQTPRYLIKTRGQQVTLSCSPISGHRSVSWYQQTPGQGLQFLFEYFSETQRNKGNFPGRFSGRQFSNSRSEMNVSTLELGDSALYLCASSLSGSIGNTGELFFGEGSRLTVL.

The chain links TRBV5-4 to TRBJ2-2, with TRBD2 as a possible D gene (6 bases). The CDR3 totals 16 residues. From germline, CDR1 is SGHNT and CDR2 YYREEE (reference sequence). V lost 1 base, J lost 5 bases, and 15 bases lay in between. The CDR3 DNA is TGTGCCAGCAGCTTGACCGGACGCGCGGGGACCGGGGAGCTGTTTTTT. It is translated as CASSLTGRAGTGELFF.

Here the CDR3 reads CASLGGPMEETQYF. CDR3 nucleotides: TGTGCCAGCCTCGGAGGCCCGATGGAAGAGACCCAGTACTTC. This chain connects TRBV5-6 to TRBJ2-5; D perhaps matches TRBD2 (5 bases). Trimming removed 7 bases at V and 3 bases at J, with 16 bases between. The CDR3 runs 14 residues. Germline V CDR1 and CDR2: SGHDT, YYEEEE.

J is TRBJ2-1 and V is TRBV19; 8 nucleotides match TRBD2. CDR1 LNHDA and CDR2 SQIVND come from the germline V gene (reference sequence). The CDR3 loop spans 14 amino acids. V lost 2 bases and J lost 8; bases outside the gene matches: 5. CDR3 residues: CASSIQTAGDEQFF. In DNA, the CDR3 is TGTGCCAGTAGTATACAAACAGCGGGAGATGAGCAGTTCTTC.

The chain links TRBV18 to TRBJ2-4; possibly TRBD2 for D (5 bases). V was clipped by 0 bases and J by 6 bases, with 15 bases between them. Germline V CDR1 and CDR2: KGHSH, LQKENI. The CDR3 is made up of 16 amino acids. The CDR3 region is CASSPPTRSAGNIQYF. CDR3 sequence (DNA): TGTGCCAGCTCACCACCAACCAGGTCGGCGGGAAACATTCAGTACTTC.

This clone was picked up a small number of times. V usage is TRBV5-1 and J usage is TRBJ1-4, with D uncertain. CDR3 size: 16 residues. V was cut by 0 bases and J by 0 bases, with 9 bases left in between. Germline V gives CDR1 SGHRS, CDR2 YFSETQ. The CDR3 DNA follows: TGCGCCAGCAGCTTGGGCTCCGGAGCAACTAATGAAAAACTGTTTTTT. Encoded protein: CASSLGSGATNEKLFF.

This clone appeared once. The V gene is TRBV10-3, the J gene TRBJ2-2, with a weak D call TRBD2 (5 bases). Germline loops: CDR1 ENHRY, CDR2 SYGVKD. The CDR3 covers 15 residues. V lost 4 bases and J 1 base, leaving 10 bases between the germline ends. The DNA for the CDR3 is TGTGCCATCAGTGTGGCAGGACTGAACACCGGGGAGCTGTTTTTT. Translated, it gives CAISVAGLNTGELFF.

Regarding this clone: A much more abundant neighbour one base away suggests this may be a read error. V is TRBV7-9 and J is TRBJ2-1; 14 bases agree with TRBD2. The CDR3 contains 15 residues. CDR1 and CDR2 (germline): SEHNR, FQNEAQ (reference sequence). Trimming removed 5 bases from V and 4 bases from J; junction bases left unmatched: 1. The DNA of the CDR3 is TGTGCCAGCAGCCGACTAGCGGGAGGGTACAATGAGCAGTTCTTC. Its protein is CASSRLAGGYNEQFF.

This chain connects TRBV7-8 to TRBJ1-1, with D hard to call. This CDR3 contains 13 residues. V lost 2 bases and J lost 3, with 7 bases in between. Germline V gene data show CDR1 as SGHVS and CDR2 as FQNEAQ. CDR3 loop: CASSLRPDTEAFF. The CDR3 coding sequence is TGTGCCAGCAGCTTAAGGCCGGACACTGAAGCTTTCTTT.

This clone was detected only a few times. The CDR3 spells CASSPDRVGEQYF. CDR3 bases: TGCGCCAGCAGCCCCGACAGGGTCGGCGAGCAGTACTTC. The V and J genes are TRBV5-1 and TRBJ2-7; 7 bases are shared with TRBD1. Per germline, CDR1 SGHRS and CDR2 YFSETQ. This CDR3 has 13 residues. V lost 4 bases and J lost 6; bases outside the gene matches: 7.

The rearrangement joins TRBV6-4 to TRBJ2-7, with 12 positions matching TRBD2. The CDR3 sequence is 14 residues long. From germline, CDR1 is MRHNA and CDR2 SNTAGT. V trimming: 3 bases; J trimming: 4 bases; junction bases outside the gene matches: 1. CDR3 nucleotide sequence: TGTGCCAGCAGTGAGACTAGCGGGAGTTACGAGCAGTACTTC. Protein sequence: CASSETSGSYEQYF.

About this clone itself: This sample also contains other DNA sequences that code for the same CDR3. The rearrangement joins TRBV5-1 to TRBJ2-3; unclear D gene. Looked up from germline, CDR1 is SGHRS and CDR2 is YFSETQ. CDR3 length: 11 residues. The germline V and J ends were trimmed by 3 bases and 2 bases, with 1 base remaining between them. In DNA form, the CDR3 reads TGCGCCAGCAGCTCCACAGATACGCAGTATTTT. This gives the protein CASSSTDTQYF.

The chain has TRBV5-4 and TRBJ2-1, with D perhaps matching TRBD1 (5 bases). CDR3 length equals 15 residues. The ends were cut back, 0 bases at V and 6 bases at J, with 13 bases in the middle. Germline V gene lookup returns CDR1 SGHNT and CDR2 YYREEE (reference sequence). The CDR3 DNA reads TGTGCCAGCAGCTTGGGACAGACACAATTCAATGAGCAGTTCTTC. The encoded protein is CASSLGQTQFNEQFF. Variable domain in full (rest from reference TRBV5-4 and TRBJ2-1): ETGVTQSPTHLIKTRGQQVTLRCSSQSGHNTVSWYQQALGQGPQFIFQYYREEENGRGNFPPRFSGLQFPNYSSELNVNALELDDSALYLCASSLGQTQFNEQFFGPGTRLTVL.

This clone was found a few times. The gene calls are TRBV18 and TRBJ2-2, with 9 bases identical to TRBD2. Germline V gene data show CDR1 as KGHSH and CDR2 as LQKENI. Trimming cost V 3 bases and J 4 bases; bases outside gene matches: 9. The CDR3 has 17 residues. As DNA, the CDR3 is TGTGCCAGCTCACCCCGACTAGCGGATGCGGGCACCGGGGAGCTGTTTTTT. This sequence encodes CASSPRLADAGTGELFF.

V and J are TRBV7-3 and TRBJ1-3; unclear D gene. With 2 bases removed from V and 1 base from J, the gap between germline ends came to 15 bases. The CDR3 extends over 17 amino acids. In germline, CDR1 is SGHTA, CDR2 FQGTGA. The CDR3 region is CASSLDAGIGSGNTIYF. The CDR3, as DNA: TGTGCCAGCAGCTTAGACGCAGGAATAGGATCTGGAAACACCATATATTTT.

The chain joins TRBV18 to TRBJ1-1; D uncertain. Germline-derived CDR1 and CDR2 are KGHSH and LQKENI. The CDR3 runs to 14 residues. V lost 1 base, J lost 6 bases, and 12 bases lay in between. CDR3 amino acids: CASSPREKGSEAFF. Written as DNA, the CDR3 is TGTGCCAGCTCACCACGGGAAAAGGGATCTGAAGCTTTCTTT.